Listed below are T cell receptor beta chains from one sample, sequenced in a study of tumor-infiltrating lymphocytes in primary liver carcinoma. TCRdb ran MiXCR on the multiplex PCR reads and lists one entry per CDR3 protein. The sample lists some 38,000 distinct CDR3 sequences, 74% seen once, with around 17% in the top ten. Sequenced sample: liver tumor tissue from sampling region 4. The origin of the receptors is a middle-aged man with primary liver carcinoma and hepatitis B virus infection. Each CDR3 is given with its conserved first and last residue.

V gene	J gene	CDR3 protein
TRBV30	TRBJ2-5	CVWSRGLVQETQHF
TRBV14	TRBJ1-6	CASSQMYNSPLHF
TRBV11-2	TRBJ2-3	CAISPVGGGVPDTQYF
TRBV7-2	TRBJ2-7	CASGLGRVEQYF
TRBV11-3	TRBJ1-5	CVSNDSYSNQPQHF
TRBV12-3/TRBV12-4	TRBJ1-1	CASSIGQGNMNIEALF
TRBV30	TRBJ2-5	CSYGLAPLETQYF
TRBV29-1	TRBJ2-7	CNVVTSSHEQYF
TRBV24-1	TRBJ2-5	CATGMGAQETQYF
TRBV2	TRBJ2-5	CVSSVNQETRYF
TRBV5-1	TRBJ1-1	CTSSLDNPGGTEAFF
TRBV29-1	TRBJ1-1	CSVGGYEAFF
TRBV11-3	TRBJ2-1	CVSSLGVSNNGHFF
TRBV28	TRBJ1-5	CANTSGFMGSQPQHF
TRBV6-5	TRBJ2-6	CASSYNPSRGTGANVLTF
TRBV11-2	TRBJ2-4	CTSRSGTGDNVQYF
TRBV11-1	TRBJ2-1	CASSLIPVTLGSYNEQFF
TRBV5-1	TRBJ2-5	CTSSLVGVGSKTQYF
TRBV7-9	TRBJ2-7	CASSFGGNSYEQYF
TRBV5-1	TRBJ2-3	CTSSLQGADAQYF
TRBV7-8	TRBJ2-7	CASSFTSAYRQYF
TRBV6-1	TRBJ2-7	CAIRPGQGAYEQYF
TRBV29-1	TRBJ2-6	CSVELVGFGGNVLTF
TRBV11-3	TRBJ1-1	CGSRLDQTEAFF
TRBV5-6	TRBJ2-1	CASTGGPNNEQFF
TRBV5-1	TRBJ2-7	CASSLGGTPTVYGQYF
TRBV29-1	TRBJ2-5	CSSSAEGQETYYF
TRBV6-2/TRBV6-3	TRBJ2-3	CVSSQGQVTRYF
TRBV5-4	TRBJ2-1	CASSFLSYNGQFF
TRBV4-2	TRBJ2-7	CASSQERESSYEQYF
TRBV10-3	TRBJ2-2	CVISPGRNLGTWELFF
TRBV13	TRBJ1-5	CASSFGWSHQPQHF
TRBV5-4	TRBJ2-6	CVSSWGGQHGSRANVLTF
TRBV29-1	TRBJ1-1	CSVDGGCGIRAEAFF
TRBV5-4	TRBJ2-1	CAGSLGTSRIYEQSF
TRBV15	TRBJ1-1	CATSRDHAGAEASF
TRBV12-5	TRBJ2-7	CASEGTGSYEHYF
TRBV11-1	TRBJ2-4	CASSPPLAENIQYF
TRBV28	TRBJ1-5	CASNLGDGNQHQHF
TRBV11-3	TRBJ2-3	CATSGSPAGGVDTLYF
TRBV4-3	TRBJ1-5	CTSSQSRDQPQHF
TRBV5-8	TRBJ2-7	CASSLSVAGTGSKQYF
TRBV28	TRBJ2-1	CACSLPQGATSGMAYNEQFF
TRBV7-8	TRBJ2-3	CARSISGYIDTQYF
TRBV28	TRBJ1-2	CASSLAGHLYAYTF